The T cell receptor beta chain described here comes from a study of cytomegalovirus exposure and HLA in healthy donors. Study as a whole: Across 300 to 400 genotyped donors, about 81% landed in the Caucasian-associated ancestry cluster. Study-wide points: A later analysis reportedly found that, within productive TCRs, an Asian-associated ancestry cluster had fewer N-insertions than the mean observed across the approximately 670 donors. TCR beta sequences reportedly predicted most subjects' HLA-A and HLA-B alleles accurately.

The PCR had 60 Vbeta and 13 Jbeta primers. The table came from immunoSEQ multiplex PCR; TCRdb's copy has only in-frame clones and leaves some out. The sample includes tens of thousands of clones, 65% to 80% seen only once; the top ten take around a tenth. This CDR3 has 14 amino acids. V was shortened by 2 bases and J by 7 bases, with 14 bases between the two germline ends. From germline, CDR1 is LNHDA and CDR2 SQIVND (reference sequence). As to this clone: Its antigen is currently unknown.

This clonotype was obtained from a woman between 45 and 60 years old in good health and CMV-seronegative. The chain is built from TRBV19 and TRBJ1-2; maybe TRBD1 (6 bases). Specimen: PBMCs. CDR3 sequence: CASSITGKGSGYTF. The CDR3, as DNA: TGTGCCAGTAGTATAACAGGGAAAGGGAGTGGCTACACCTTC.